Listed below are T cell receptor beta chains from one sample, sequenced in a study of a mutant IDH1 vaccine in newly diagnosed glioma. For these TCRs, the target antigens are not known. The data were produced by immunoSEQ multiplex PCR, yet TCRdb's version contains in-frame clones alone and is incomplete. The data hold 20,000 to 30,000 clones, with approximately 82% observed a single time. Sample: PBMCs, taken from a glioma patient whose treatment included an IDH1 peptide vaccine. Receptors originate from a man younger than 40 with glioma. Each CDR3 is given with its conserved first and last residue. The order of the fields is clone size, D gene, J gene, V gene, CDR3 protein, CDR3 DNA. A D gene is named only where the DNA matches it firmly. Clone size, where shown, is once, few, many, or a class for clones that have expanded.

>.|TRBD2|TRBJ2-7|TRBV6-1
CASSVSGGMAGEQYF
TGTGCCAGCAGTGTTTCGGGAGGGATGGCTGGCGAGCAGTACTTC
>.|.|TRBJ1-5|TRBV19
CASSIGGDQPQHF
TGTGCCAGTAGTATAGGTGGGGATCAGCCCCAGCATTTT
>.|.|TRBJ2-5|TRBV5-8
CASSLTVETQYF
TGTGCCAGCAGCTTGACAGTGGAGACCCAGTACTTC
>.|TRBD2|TRBJ2-3|TRBV14
CASSSILAGRTDTQYF
TGTGCCAGCAGCTCCATTCTAGCGGGGCGCACAGATACGCAGTATTTT
>.|.|TRBJ2-5|TRBV15
CATSEGVSAETQYF
TGTGCCACCAGCGAAGGGGTTAGCGCTGAGACCCAGTACTTC
>.|TRBD1|TRBJ1-1|TRBV25-1
CASSEFGNPGGAFF
TGTGCCAGCAGTGAATTCGGAAACCCAGGGGGAGCTTTCTTT
>.|TRBD2|TRBJ2-7|TRBV2
CASRGGTSGEGFYYEQYF
TGTGCCAGCAGAGGGGGGACTAGCGGGGAGGGGTTTTACTACGAGCAGTACTTC
>.|TRBD1|TRBJ1-5|TRBV2
CASSVLGQGIQPQHF
TGTGCCAGCAGTGTATTGGGACAGGGGATTCAGCCCCAGCATTTT
>.|.|TRBJ1-1|TRBV27
CASSLSPGAEAFF
TGTGCCAGCAGTTTATCCCCCGGGGCTGAAGCTTTCTTT
>.|TRBD1|TRBJ1-2|TRBV27
CASTETGGGSGYTF
TGTGCCAGCACCGAGACAGGGGGCGGGTCTGGCTACACCTTC
>.|TRBD1|TRBJ1-5|TRBV27
CASSCRTGSCYIYLYHQPQHF
TGTGCCAGCAGCTGTCGGACAGGCTCCTGTTATATCTATCTCTATCATCAGCCCCAGCATTTT
>.|TRBD2|TRBJ2-3|TRBV10-3
CAISYGRGGSADTQYF
TGTGCCATCAGCTACGGGCGGGGGGGCAGTGCAGATACGCAGTATTTT
>once|.|TRBJ2-3|TRBV4-3
CASSQERADTQYF
TGCGCCAGCAGCCAAGAAAGGGCAGATACGCAGTATTTT
>.|.|TRBJ2-2|TRBV9
CASSPRDRSGKELFF
TGTGCCAGCAGCCCACGAGACAGGAGTGGGAAGGAGCTGTTTTTT
>.|.|TRBJ2-1|TRBV6-5
CASNRADNEQFF
TGTGCCAGCAATCGGGCGGACAATGAGCAGTTCTTC
>.|TRBD1|TRBJ1-2|TRBV6-1
CASSVRTGGYGYTF
TGTGCCAGCAGTGTTCGGACAGGGGGCTATGGCTACACCTTC
>.|TRBD1|TRBJ1-5|TRBV6-6
CASSSGQGPNQPQHF
TGTGCCAGCAGTTCCGGACAGGGACCCAATCAGCCCCAGCATTTT
>.|.|TRBJ1-3|TRBV7-9
CATVESGNTIYF
TGTGCCACCGTCGAATCTGGAAACACCATATATTTT
>.|.|TRBJ2-7|TRBV10-2
CASRQDYSYEQYF
TGCGCCAGCCGACAGGACTACTCCTACGAGCAGTACTTC
>.|.|TRBJ2-5|TRBV2
CASSEAAGQETQYF
TGTGCCAGCAGTGAAGCGGCGGGGCAAGAGACCCAGTACTTC
>.|.|TRBJ1-2|TRBV5-4
CASSSPEGVETSGYGYTF
TGTGCCAGCAGCTCCCCGGAGGGGGTAGAAACCTCGGGGTATGGCTACACCTTC
>.|TRBD2|TRBJ2-1|TRBV5-6
CASSLEVGLANNEQFF
TGTGCCAGCAGCTTGGAAGTGGGACTAGCCAACAATGAGCAGTTCTTC
>once|.|TRBJ1-1|TRBV25-1
CASSNKETAFF
TGTGCCAGCAGTAACAAGGAAACAGCTTTCTTT
>few|TRBD1|TRBJ1-1|TRBV19
CASRAGTVNTEAFF
TGTGCCAGTAGGGCCGGGACAGTGAACACTGAAGCTTTCTTT
>.|.|TRBJ1-2|TRBV30
CAWSVLKGTYGYTF
TGTGCCTGGAGTGTACTGAAGGGGACTTATGGCTACACCTTC
>.|.|TRBJ2-1|TRBV19
CASSPTVQGNEQFF
TGTGCCAGTAGTCCCACCGTTCAGGGCAATGAGCAGTTCTTC
>.|TRBD1|TRBJ1-1|TRBV28
CASSLGQGMNTEAFF
TGTGCCAGCAGTTTAGGACAGGGAATGAACACTGAAGCTTTCTTT
>.|.|TRBJ1-3|TRBV4-1
CASSLTSTGRSPGNTIYF
TGCGCCAGCAGCCTGACGTCTACTGGACGCAGCCCTGGAAACACCATATATTTT
>.|TRBD2|TRBJ2-1|TRBV30
CAWKIRGLAAYNEQFF
TGTGCCTGGAAGATTAGGGGACTAGCGGCCTACAATGAGCAGTTCTTC
>once|.|TRBJ1-5|TRBV19
CASNMVVTGNQPQHF
TGTGCCAGTAACATGGTTGTGACGGGCAATCAGCCCCAGCATTTT
>.|.|TRBJ2-1|TRBV9
CASSVGPAGAGNEQFF
TGTGCCAGCAGCGTAGGACCGGCGGGGGCAGGGAATGAGCAGTTCTTC
>.|TRBD1|TRBJ2-1|TRBV5-6
CASSPGQLYNEQFF
TGTGCCAGCAGTCCGGGACAGCTATACAATGAGCAGTTCTTC
>.|TRBD1|TRBJ1-5|TRBV4-3
CASSQDRTGSMSQHF
TGCGCCAGCAGCCAAGATCGGACAGGGAGTATGTCCCAGCATTTT
>.|TRBD1|TRBJ1-5|TRBV10-3
CAISTQTGGNQPQHF
TGTGCCATCAGTACTCAGACAGGGGGCAATCAGCCCCAGCATTTT
>.|TRBD1|TRBJ2-2|TRBV9
CASRTGAGELFF
TGTGCCAGCAGGACAGGGGCCGGGGAGCTGTTTTTT
>.|.|TRBJ1-2|TRBV9
CASSAIPGTSGYGYTF
TGTGCCAGCAGCGCCATCCCCGGGACATCAGGCTATGGCTACACCTTC
>.|TRBD2|TRBJ2-1|TRBV9
CASSVGGRVLYNEQFF
TGTGCCAGCAGCGTAGGAGGGAGGGTTTTATACAATGAGCAGTTCTTC
>.|.|TRBJ2-3|TRBV7-8
CASSFTTPGDTQYF
TGTGCCAGCAGCTTTACTACGCCCGGAGATACGCAGTATTTT
>.|.|TRBJ2-7|TRBV19
CATSRDRDYEQYF
TGTGCCACATCCCGGGACCGCGACTACGAGCAGTACTTC
>.|TRBD2|TRBJ2-3|TRBV5-6
CASSLARRGFYTDTQYF
TGTGCCAGCAGCTTGGCCCGGCGGGGGTTCTACACAGATACGCAGTATTTT
>.|TRBD1|TRBJ2-7|TRBV30
CAWARQGVDEQYF
TGTGCCTGGGCCCGACAGGGGGTCGACGAGCAGTACTTC
>.|.|TRBJ2-3|TRBV30
CAWGKGGGDTDTQYF
TGTGCCTGGGGGAAAGGAGGGGGTGACACAGATACGCAGTATTTT
>.|TRBD1|TRBJ2-7|TRBV19
CASSAPGGRHEQYF
TGTGCCAGTAGTGCGCCAGGGGGCCGGCACGAGCAGTACTTC
>.|TRBD1|TRBJ1-2|TRBV2
CASRNPGQNYGYTF
TGTGCCAGCAGAAACCCGGGACAGAACTATGGCTACACCTTC
>once|.|TRBJ1-2|TRBV5-1
CASSSSTSSRGYTF
TGCGCCAGCAGCTCCTCGACTAGCTCTCGGGGCTACACCTTC
>.|.|TRBJ2-7|TRBV4-3
CASSQELSDEQYF
TGCGCCAGCAGCCAAGAGCTTAGCGACGAGCAGTACTTC